This T cell receptor beta chain was observed in a study of blood T cell repertoires in COVID-19. The wider study: Whether acute or convalescent, the COVID-19 samples came from the United States, Italy and Spain.

Losses at the gene ends were 1 base for V and 0 bases for J; bases not matched to a gene: 1. The CDR3 totals 15 residues. Germline V gene data show CDR1 as KGHSH and CDR2 as LQKENI. In the study's own analysis: Reference gene primer amplification yielded estimated nucleated cell counts. TCRdb's table, derived via immunoSEQ multiplex PCR, lists solely in-frame clones and lacks some. Clone size and the V and J calls come from that table; the DNA yielded D and trimming. The sample includes under 200,000 clones, 70% to 90% seen only once; the top ten take roughly 21%. The receptor was derived from a man aged 55 to 70 with active or convalescent COVID-19. The genes are TRBV18 and TRBJ1-2; TRBD1 agrees at 8 bases. The sequenced material came from peripheral blood. The CDR3 protein is CASSPLDRANYGYTF. The CDR3 region has the DNA TGTGCCAGCTCACCACTGGACAGGGCTAACTATGGCTACACCTTC.